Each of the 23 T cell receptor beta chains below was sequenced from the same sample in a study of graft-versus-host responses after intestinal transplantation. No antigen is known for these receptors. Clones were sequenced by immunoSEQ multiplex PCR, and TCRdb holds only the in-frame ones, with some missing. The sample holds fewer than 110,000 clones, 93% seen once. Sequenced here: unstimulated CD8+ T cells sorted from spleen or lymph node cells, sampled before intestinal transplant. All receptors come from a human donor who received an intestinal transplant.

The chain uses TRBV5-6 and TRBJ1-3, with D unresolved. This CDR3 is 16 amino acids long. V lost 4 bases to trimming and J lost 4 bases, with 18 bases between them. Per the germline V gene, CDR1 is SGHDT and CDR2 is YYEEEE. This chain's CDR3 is CASSPYLEIVGNTIYF. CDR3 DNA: TGTGCCAGCAGCCCCTACCTGGAGATCGTGGGAAACACCATATATTTT.

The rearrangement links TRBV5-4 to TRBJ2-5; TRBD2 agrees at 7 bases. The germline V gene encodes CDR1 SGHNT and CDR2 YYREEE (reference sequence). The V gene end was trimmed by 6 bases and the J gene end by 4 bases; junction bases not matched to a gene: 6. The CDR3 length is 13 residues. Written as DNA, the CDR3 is TGTGCCAGCACCTGGGACTACTCAGAGACCCAGTACTTC. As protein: CASTWDYSETQYF. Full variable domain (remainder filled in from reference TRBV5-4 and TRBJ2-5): ETGVTQSPTHLIKTRGQQVTLRCSSQSGHNTVSWYQQALGQGPQFIFQYYREEENGRGNFPPRFSGLQFPNYSSELNVNALELDDSALYLCASTWDYSETQYFGPGTRLLVL.

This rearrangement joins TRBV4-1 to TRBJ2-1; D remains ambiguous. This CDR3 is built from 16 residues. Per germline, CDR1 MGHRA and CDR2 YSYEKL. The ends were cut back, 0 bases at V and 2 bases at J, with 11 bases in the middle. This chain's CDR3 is CASSQDDDPPYNEQFF. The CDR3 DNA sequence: TGCGCCAGCAGCCAAGATGACGACCCCCCCTACAATGAGCAGTTCTTC.

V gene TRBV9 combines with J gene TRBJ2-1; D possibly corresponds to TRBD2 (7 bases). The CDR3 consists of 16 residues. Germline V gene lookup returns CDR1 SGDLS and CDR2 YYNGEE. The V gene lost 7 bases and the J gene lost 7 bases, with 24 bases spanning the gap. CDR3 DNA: TGTGCCAGCTCCAACGAGGGGGGGCGCGGAGTAAATGAGCAGTTCTTC. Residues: CASSNEGGRGVNEQFF.

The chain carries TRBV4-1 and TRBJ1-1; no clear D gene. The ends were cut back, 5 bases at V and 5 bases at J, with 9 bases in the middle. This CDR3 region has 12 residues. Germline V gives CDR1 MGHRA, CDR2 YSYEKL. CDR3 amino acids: CASSWSGTEAFF. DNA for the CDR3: TGCGCCAGCAGCTGGTCGGGGACTGAAGCTTTCTTT.

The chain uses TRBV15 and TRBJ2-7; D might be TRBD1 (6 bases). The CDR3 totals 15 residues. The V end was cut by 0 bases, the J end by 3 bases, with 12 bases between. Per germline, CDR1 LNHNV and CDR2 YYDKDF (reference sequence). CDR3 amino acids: CATSREQGRIYEQYF. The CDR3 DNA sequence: TGTGCCACCAGCAGAGAACAGGGCCGAATCTACGAGCAGTACTTC.

The CDR3 is CASSSHSGHNEQFF. The CDR3 DNA sequence: TGTGCCAGCAGCTCCCATAGCGGCCACAATGAGCAGTTCTTC. J is TRBJ2-1 and V is TRBV11-2; maybe TRBD2 (6 bases). Deletions cut 4 bases from V and 5 bases from J, with 12 bases between. CDR3 length equals 14 residues. Per germline, CDR1 SGHAT and CDR2 FQNNGV.

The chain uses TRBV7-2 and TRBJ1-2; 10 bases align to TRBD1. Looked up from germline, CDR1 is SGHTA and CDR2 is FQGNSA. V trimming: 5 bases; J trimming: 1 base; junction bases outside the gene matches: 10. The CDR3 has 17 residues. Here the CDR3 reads CASSAPGQGPINYGYTF. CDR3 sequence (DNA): TGTGCCAGCAGCGCACCGGGACAGGGGCCAATTAACTATGGCTACACCTTC.

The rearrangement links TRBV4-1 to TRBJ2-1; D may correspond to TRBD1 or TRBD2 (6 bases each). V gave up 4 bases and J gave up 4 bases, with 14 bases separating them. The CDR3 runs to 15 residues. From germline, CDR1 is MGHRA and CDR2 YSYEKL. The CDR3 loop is CASSLEGVTYNEQFF. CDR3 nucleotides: TGCGCCAGCAGCCTGGAGGGGGTAACGTACAATGAGCAGTTCTTC.

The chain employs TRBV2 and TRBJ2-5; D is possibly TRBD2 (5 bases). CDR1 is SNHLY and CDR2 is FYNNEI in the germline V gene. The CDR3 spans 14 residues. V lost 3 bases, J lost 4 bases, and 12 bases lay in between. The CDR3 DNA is TGTGCCAGCAGTGAGTTCCGGGGTAGAGAGACCCAGTACTTC. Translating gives CASSEFRGRETQYF.

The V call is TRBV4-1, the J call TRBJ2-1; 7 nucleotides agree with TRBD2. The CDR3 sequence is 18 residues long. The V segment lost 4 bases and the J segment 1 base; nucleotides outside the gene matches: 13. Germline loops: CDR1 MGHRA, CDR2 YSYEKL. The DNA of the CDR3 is TGCGCCAGCAGCCCCTTGGGAGGGAGCGGAGGGTCCTACAATGAGCAGTTCTTC. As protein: CASSPLGGSGGSYNEQFF.

The CDR3 spells CASGAGGQETQYF. For the CDR3, the DNA is TGTGCTAGTGGGGCCGGAGGACAGGAGACCCAGTACTTC. This rearrangement joins TRBV12-5 to TRBJ2-5; the D gene is possibly TRBD1 (6 bases). Germline assignment: CDR1 LGHNT and CDR2 FRNRAP. V was pared by 6 bases and J by 5 bases, with 13 bases between. The CDR3 runs 13 residues.

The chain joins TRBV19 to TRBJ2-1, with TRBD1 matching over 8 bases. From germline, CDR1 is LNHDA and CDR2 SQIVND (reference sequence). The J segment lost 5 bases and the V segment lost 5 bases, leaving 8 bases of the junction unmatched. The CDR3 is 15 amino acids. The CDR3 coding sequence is TGTGCCAGTAGTTTTTGGACAGGGCTGGACAATGAGCAGTTCTTC. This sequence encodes CASSFWTGLDNEQFF.

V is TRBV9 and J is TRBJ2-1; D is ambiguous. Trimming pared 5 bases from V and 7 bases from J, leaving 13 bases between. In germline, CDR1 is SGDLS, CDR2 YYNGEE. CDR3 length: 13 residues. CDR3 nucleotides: TGTGCCAGCAGTGGAATTAACCTTAATGAGCAGTTCTTC. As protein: CASSGINLNEQFF.

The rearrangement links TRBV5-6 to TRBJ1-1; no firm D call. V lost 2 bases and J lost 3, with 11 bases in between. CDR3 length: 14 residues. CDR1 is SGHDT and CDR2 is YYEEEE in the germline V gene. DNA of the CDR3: TGTGCCAGCAGCTTTGCAGACTCTGACACTGAAGCTTTCTTT. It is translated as CASSFADSDTEAFF.

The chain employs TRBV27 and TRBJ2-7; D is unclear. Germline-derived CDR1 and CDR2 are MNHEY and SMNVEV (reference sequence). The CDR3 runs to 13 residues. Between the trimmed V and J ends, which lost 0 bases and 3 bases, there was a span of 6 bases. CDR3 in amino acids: CASSLSGFYEQYF. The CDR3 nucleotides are TGTGCCAGCAGTTTATCCGGGTTCTACGAGCAGTACTTC.

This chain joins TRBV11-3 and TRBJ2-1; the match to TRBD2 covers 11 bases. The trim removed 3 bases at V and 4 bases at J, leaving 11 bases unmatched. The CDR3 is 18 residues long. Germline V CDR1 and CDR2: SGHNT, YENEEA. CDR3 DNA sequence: TGTGCCAGCAGCTTGCCGCCCTATCTAGCGGGGGGATACAATGAGCAGTTCTTC. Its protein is CASSLPPYLAGGYNEQFF. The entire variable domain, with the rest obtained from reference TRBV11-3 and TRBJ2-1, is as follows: EAGVVQSPRYKIIEKKQPVAFWCNPISGHNTLYWYLQNLGQGPELLIRYENEEAVDDSQLPKDRFSAERLKGVDSTLKIQPAELGDSAVYLCASSLPPYLAGGYNEQFFGPGTRLTVL.

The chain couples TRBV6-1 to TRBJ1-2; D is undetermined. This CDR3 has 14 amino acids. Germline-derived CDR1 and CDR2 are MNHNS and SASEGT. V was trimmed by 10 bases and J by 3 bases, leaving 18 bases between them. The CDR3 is CATLPEGEDYGYTF. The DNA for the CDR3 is TGTGCCACCCTGCCGGAGGGAGAGGACTATGGCTACACCTTC.

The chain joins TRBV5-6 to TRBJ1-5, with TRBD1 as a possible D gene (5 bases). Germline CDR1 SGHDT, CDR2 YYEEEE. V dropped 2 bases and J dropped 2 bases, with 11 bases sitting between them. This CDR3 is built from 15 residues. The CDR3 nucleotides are TGTGCCAGCAGCTTCATGGGGGAAGGCAATCAGCCCCAGCATTTT. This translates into CASSFMGEGNQPQHF.

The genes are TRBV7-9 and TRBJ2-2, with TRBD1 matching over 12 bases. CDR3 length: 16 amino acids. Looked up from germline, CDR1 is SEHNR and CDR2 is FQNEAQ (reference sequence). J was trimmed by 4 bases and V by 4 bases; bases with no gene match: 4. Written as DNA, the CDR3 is TGTGCCAGCAGCTGGGACAGGGGGCGACGCACCGGGGAGCTGTTTTTT. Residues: CASSWDRGRRTGELFF.

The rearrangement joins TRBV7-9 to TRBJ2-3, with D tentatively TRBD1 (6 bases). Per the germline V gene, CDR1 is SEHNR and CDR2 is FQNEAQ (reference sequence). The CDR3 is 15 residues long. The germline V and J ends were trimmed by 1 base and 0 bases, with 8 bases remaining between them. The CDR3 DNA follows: TGTGCCAGCAGCTTAGGGACAGTTAGCACAGATACGCAGTATTTT. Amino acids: CASSLGTVSTDTQYF.

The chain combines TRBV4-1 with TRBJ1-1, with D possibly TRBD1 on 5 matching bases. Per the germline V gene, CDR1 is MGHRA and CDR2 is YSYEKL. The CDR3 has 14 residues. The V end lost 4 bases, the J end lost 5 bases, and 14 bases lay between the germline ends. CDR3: CASSLRGGSTEAFF. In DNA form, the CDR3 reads TGCGCCAGCAGCCTCCGCGGGGGTAGTACTGAAGCTTTCTTT.

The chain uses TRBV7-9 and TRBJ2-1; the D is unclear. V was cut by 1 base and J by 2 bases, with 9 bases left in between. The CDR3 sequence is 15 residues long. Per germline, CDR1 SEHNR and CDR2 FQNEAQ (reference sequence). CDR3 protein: CASSLGQQPYNEQFF. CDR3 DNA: TGTGCCAGCAGCTTAGGGCAGCAGCCCTACAATGAGCAGTTCTTC.